This entry lists 19 T cell receptor beta chains sequenced from one sample in a study of cytomegalovirus exposure and HLA in healthy donors. Primers for the PCR totalled 60 Vbeta and 13 Jbeta. The assay was immunoSEQ multiplex PCR, and TCRdb's table has in-frame clones only and misses some. The table shows some 100,000 clones, with 81% occurring only once. The material sequenced was PBMCs. The receptors here all came from a girl aged 2 to 9 in good health and CMV-seropositive.

The J gene is TRBJ2-2, the V gene TRBV28; 9 positions match TRBD2. The CDR3 loop spans 14 amino acids. CDR1 and CDR2 (germline): MDHEN, SYDVKM. The J segment lost 6 bases and the V segment lost 3 bases, leaving 2 bases of the junction unmatched. In nucleotides, the CDR3 is TGTGCCAGCAGTTTCTTAGCGGGAGCCGGGGAGCTGTTTTTT. Residues: CASSFLAGAGELFF.

The chain carries TRBV18 and TRBJ2-1, with 13 positions matching TRBD2. This CDR3 is built from 16 residues. V was clipped by 0 bases and J by 8 bases; unmatched bases: 4. CDR1 KGHSH and CDR2 LQKENI come from the germline V gene. The CDR3 loop is CASSPPLAGGPHEQFF. CDR3 bases: TGTGCCAGCTCACCACCACTAGCGGGAGGGCCTCATGAGCAGTTCTTC.

The V gene is TRBV10-2, the J gene TRBJ1-2, with a weak D call TRBD1 (5 bases). The ends were cut back, 8 bases at V and 0 bases at J, with 13 bases in the middle. CDR3 length equals 14 residues. CDR1 and CDR2 (germline): WSHSY, SAAADI. The DNA for the CDR3 is TGCGCCAGCCGGGACTTTCTAGCTAACTATGGCTACACCTTC. Encoded protein: CASRDFLANYGYTF.

The V and J genes are TRBV28 and TRBJ1-1; maybe TRBD1 (5 bases). Germline V CDR1 and CDR2: MDHEN, SYDVKM. CDR3 size: 15 residues. The V and J ends lost 2 bases and 4 bases respectively, with 14 bases between them. The CDR3 loop is CASSLASPGGTEAFF. The CDR3 nucleotides are TGTGCCAGCAGTTTAGCGTCCCCGGGGGGCACTGAAGCTTTCTTT. The full variable domain, in which reference TRBV28 and TRBJ1-1 provide the parts outside the CDR3, is DVKVTQSSRYLVKRTGEKVFLECVQDMDHENMFWYRQDPGLGLRLIYFSYDVKMKEKGDIPEGYSVSREKKERFSLILESASTNQTSMYLCASSLASPGGTEAFFGQGTRLTVV.

The rearrangement links TRBV10-3 to TRBJ1-1, with a tentative D call TRBD1 (6 bases). This CDR3 has 13 residues. Looked up from germline, CDR1 is ENHRY and CDR2 is SYGVKD. The V end lost 4 bases, the J end lost 3 bases, and 9 bases lay between the germline ends. CDR3 amino acids: CAISGGQYTEAFF. The CDR3 nucleotides are TGTGCCATCAGTGGCGGACAGTACACTGAAGCTTTCTTT.

Only one count was recorded for this clone. V is TRBV14 and J is TRBJ2-1; 9 bases agree with TRBD2. The CDR3 is 16 residues long. The germline gives CDR1 SGHDN, CDR2 FVKESK. The ends lost 2 bases at V and 7 bases at J; junction bases unmatched: 9. The CDR3 here is CASSQFAGGPENEQFF. For the CDR3, the DNA is TGTGCCAGCAGCCAATTTGCGGGAGGGCCGGAGAATGAGCAGTTCTTC.

V and J are TRBV9 and TRBJ2-3; 9 nucleotides line up with TRBD2. The V gene's germline CDR1 is SGDLS and CDR2 YYNGEE. The CDR3 has 16 residues. With 1 base clipped from V and 4 bases from J, the junction kept 7 bases outside the gene matches. The CDR3 sequence: CASSVMAGGSPDTQYF. CDR3 coding DNA: TGTGCCAGCAGCGTAATGGCGGGAGGGTCCCCAGATACGCAGTATTTT.

The V and J genes are TRBV28 and TRBJ1-5; no firm D call. The germline gives CDR1 MDHEN, CDR2 SYDVKM. Deletions cut 2 bases from V and 2 bases from J, with 13 bases between. CDR3 length: 16 residues. Written as DNA, the CDR3 is TGTGCCAGCAGTTTAGTAGGCGCCGGGGGCAATCAGCCCCAGCATTTT. Protein: CASSLVGAGGNQPQHF.

The rearrangement links TRBV7-2 to TRBJ2-1, with D perhaps matching TRBD2 (5 bases). Trimming cost V 5 bases and J 6 bases, with 14 bases left between them. CDR3 size: 14 residues. Germline CDR1 is SGHTA and CDR2 is FQGNSA. In DNA form, the CDR3 reads TGTGCCAGCAGCCCAGAACTAGTAGTCAATGAGCAGTTCTTC. Protein: CASSPELVVNEQFF.

The V and J genes are TRBV25-1 and TRBJ2-7; D gene ambiguous. The germline V gene encodes CDR1 MGHDK and CDR2 SYGVNS. This CDR3 comprises 12 residues. The V and J ends lost 1 base and 5 bases respectively, with 6 bases between them. CDR3 DNA sequence: TGTGCCAGCAGTGAATCCTTCCACGAGCAGTACTTC. Its translation: CASSESFHEQYF.

CDR3 residues: CASSPPGLAYNEQFF. CDR3 bases: TGTGCCAGCAGCCCGCCGGGACTAGCCTACAATGAGCAGTTCTTC. The chain employs TRBV25-1 and TRBJ2-1; 8 bases fit TRBD2. This CDR3 region has 15 residues. V lost 6 bases and J lost 2; bases outside the gene matches: 6. From germline, CDR1 is MGHDK and CDR2 SYGVNS.

CDR3: CASSRNYRLAGEHYGYTF. The CDR3 DNA sequence: TGTGCCAGCTCACGAAACTATCGTTTGGCAGGGGAACACTATGGCTACACCTTC. The chain links TRBV18 to TRBJ1-2, with D possibly matching TRBD1 (6 bases). Germline lookup yields CDR1 KGHSH and CDR2 LQKENI. CDR3 length equals 18 residues. Trimming pared 4 bases from V and 3 bases from J, leaving 24 bases between.

The chain has TRBV2 and TRBJ1-2, with a possible D match to TRBD1 (5 bases). The CDR3 is made up of 15 amino acids. Per the germline V gene, CDR1 is SNHLY and CDR2 is FYNNEI. Deletions cut 8 bases from V and 3 bases from J, with 19 bases between. In nucleotides, the CDR3 is TGTGCCAGCGGGGGGTCGGGCCGCCCCGACTATGGCTACACCTTC. Translating it yields CASGGSGRPDYGYTF. Complete variable domain (other parts from reference TRBV2 and TRBJ1-2): EPEVTQTPSHQVTQMGQEVILRCVPISNHLYFYWYRQILGQKVEFLVSFYNNEISEKSEIFDDQFSVERPDGSNFTLKIRSTKLEDSAMYFCASGGSGRPDYGYTFGSGTRLTVV.

CDR3 amino acids: CASSLGHSSYEQYF. The CDR3 DNA sequence: TGTGCCAGCAGCTTAGGACATAGCTCCTACGAGCAGTACTTC. This chain joins TRBV11-3 and TRBJ2-7; D not certain. V lost 1 base and J lost 0, with 7 bases in between. This CDR3 spans 14 amino acids. Germline lookup yields CDR1 SGHNT and CDR2 YENEEA.

This clone occurred once. Other DNA sequences of this sample code for an identical CDR3. The rearrangement links TRBV5-1 to TRBJ1-1; maybe TRBD1 (6 bases). CDR1 is SGHRS, CDR2 YFSETQ, per germline. V lost 3 bases, J lost 2 bases, and 11 bases lay in between. There are 14 residues in the CDR3. Here the CDR3 DNA reads TGCGCCAGCAGCTCGGGACAACTCAACACTGAAGCTTTCTTT. This sequence encodes CASSSGQLNTEAFF.

The rearrangement joins TRBV6-6 to TRBJ2-7, with 8 bases lining up with TRBD1. Germline trimming cut 7 bases from V and 3 bases from J; bases unmatched to any gene: 8. This CDR3 has 14 amino acids. The germline V gene has CDR1 MNHNY and CDR2 SVGAGI (reference sequence). The CDR3 loop reads CASTGQGGIYEQYF. DNA for the CDR3: TGTGCCAGCACTGGACAGGGAGGTATCTACGAGCAGTACTTC.

This clone was seen a handful of times. The V call is TRBV7-9, the J call TRBJ1-2; 10 nucleotides line up with TRBD1. The CDR3 is 15 amino acids. Germline CDR1 reads SEHNR; CDR2 reads FQNEAQ (reference sequence). Unmatched junction bases numbered 5, after V lost 4 bases and J lost 3 bases. The CDR3 DNA follows: TGTGCCAGCAGCTCTGGACAGGGGGGTGACTATGGCTACACCTTC. This translates into CASSSGQGGDYGYTF.

This clone has only a few counts. V usage is TRBV5-1 and J usage is TRBJ1-2; TRBD1 agrees at 7 bases. Germline V CDR1 and CDR2: SGHRS, YFSETQ. The V segment lost 2 bases and the J segment 1 base; nucleotides outside the gene matches: 2. The CDR3 totals 14 residues. CDR3 protein: CASSFGTVNYGYTF. Written as DNA, the CDR3 is TGCGCCAGCAGCTTTGGGACAGTTAACTATGGCTACACCTTC.

This chain connects TRBV2 to TRBJ2-3, with 7 nucleotides matching TRBD2. The germline V gene has CDR1 SNHLY and CDR2 FYNNEI. The CDR3 loop spans 15 amino acids. Trimming cost V 6 bases and J 4 bases; bases outside gene matches: 10. The CDR3, as DNA: TGTGCCAGCAGCAAACTAGCGTCATCCGCAGATACGCAGTATTTT. Amino acids: CASSKLASSADTQYF. The complete variable domain, with remaining parts taken from reference TRBV2 and TRBJ2-3, reads EPEVTQTPSHQVTQMGQEVILRCVPISNHLYFYWYRQILGQKVEFLVSFYNNEISEKSEIFDDQFSVERPDGSNFTLKIRSTKLEDSAMYFCASSKLASSADTQYFGPGTRLTVL.